One and the same sample provided the 23 T cell receptor beta chains below, sequenced in a study of T cells after yellow fever vaccination. MiXCR, run by TCRdb on the 5' RACE reads, gives a single entry per CDR3 protein. The sample contains 150,000 to 200,000 distinct CDR3 sequences, 9.5% to 11% of which appear only once. The sample here was CD8+ T cells sorted from PBMCs, taken 15 days after the yellow fever booster vaccination. The origin of the receptors is a man between 18 and 35 years old who received the YFV17D yellow fever vaccine.

There are a few counts of this clonotype. The V call is TRBV5-4, the J call TRBJ2-4; TRBD1 matches at 10 bases. V was clipped by 4 bases and J by 5 bases; unmatched bases: 3. Germline loops: CDR1 SGHNT, CDR2 YYREEE (reference sequence). This CDR3 region has 14 residues. CDR3 sequence (DNA): TGTGCCAGCAGCCAAGGGACAGGGGAAAACATTCAGTACTTC. It translates to CASSQGTGENIQYF.

The rearrangement uses TRBV20-1 and TRBJ2-7, with 9 positions matching TRBD1. Germline V gene lookup returns CDR1 DFQATT and CDR2 SNEGSKA (reference sequence). The ends lost 3 bases at V and 6 bases at J; junction bases unmatched: 12. CDR3 length: 15 amino acids. This CDR3 reads CSARALGQGWGEQYF. The DNA of the CDR3 is TGCAGTGCTAGGGCTCTTGGACAGGGGTGGGGCGAGCAGTACTTC.

This clonotype was picked up a small number of times. The chain recombines TRBV12-3 or TRBV12-4 with TRBJ2-3; weak D call: TRBD1 (7 bases). The CDR3 sequence is 17 residues long. V lost 6 bases to trimming and J lost 4 bases, with 23 bases between them. The CDR3 sequence is CASRFTSRGVSADTQYF. The CDR3 DNA reads as TGTGCCAGCAGATTTACCTCCAGGGGGGTTAGCGCAGATACGCAGTATTTT.

In this sample, this clonotype turned up many times. V is TRBV29-1 and J is TRBJ2-1; D is ambiguous. This CDR3 is built from 10 residues. Germline V CDR1 and CDR2: SQVTM, ANQGSEA. Deletions cut 5 bases from V and 7 bases from J, with 6 bases between. The CDR3 sequence is CSVIVNEQFF. The CDR3 DNA reads as TGCAGCGTTATAGTAAATGAGCAGTTCTTC.

The chain employs TRBV21-1 and TRBJ2-1. TRBV21-1 is given as a pseudogene. CDR3 length: 16 residues. CDR3 DNA: TGTGCCAGCAGCAAAGACGGCCTAAGCTCCTACAATGAGCAGTTCTTC. Amino acids: CASSKDGLSSYNEQFF.

This clonotype was recorded only once. The chain links TRBV11-3 to TRBJ2-3; weak D call: TRBD2 (5 bases). The CDR3 length is 13 residues. Germline loops: CDR1 SGHNT, CDR2 YENEEA. V shed 5 bases and J shed 9 bases, with 15 bases lying between them. The CDR3 here is CASSPPGVATQYF. In DNA, the CDR3 is TGTGCCAGCAGCCCCCCCGGGGTCGCGACGCAGTATTTT. The full variable domain, completed using reference TRBV11-3 and TRBJ2-3, is EAGVVQSPRYKIIEKKQPVAFWCNPISGHNTLYWYLQNLGQGPELLIRYENEEAVDDSQLPKDRFSAERLKGVDSTLKIQPAELGDSAVYLCASSPPGVATQYFGPGTRLTVL.

A few counts support this clonotype. This sequence joins TRBV7-6 and TRBJ2-3; a weak D match, TRBD2 (7 bases). The CDR3 is made up of 14 amino acids. V was trimmed by 4 bases and J by 6 bases, leaving 14 bases between them. CDR1 and CDR2 from the germline V gene are SGHVS and FNYEAQ. The CDR3 nucleotides read TGTGCCAGCAGCTCCGGGGGGCCGGGTGATACGCAGTATTTT. This gives the protein CASSSGGPGDTQYF.

This clonotype appeared a few times. The V and J genes are TRBV14 and TRBJ2-1; no clear D. Trimming pared 4 bases from V and 5 bases from J, leaving 21 bases between. This CDR3 region has 17 residues. The germline gives CDR1 SGHDN, CDR2 FVKESK. In DNA form, the CDR3 reads TGTGCCAGCAGCCGACCTAGTACAAACCGTCTCCACAATGAGCAGTTCTTC. It is translated as CASSRPSTNRLHNEQFF.

The sample holds many counts of this clonotype. J is TRBJ2-3 and V is TRBV21-1; TRBD1, as called in the table, went unchecked against the DNA. TRBV21-1 is a pseudogene locus. The CDR3 is 17 amino acids. The CDR3 DNA follows: TGTGCCAGCAGCACCAGGGCTGCGGAACAGGGGGGAGATACGCAGTATTTT. Translated: CASSTRAAEQGGDTQYF.

This clonotype has a handful of counts. The chain combines TRBV2 with TRBJ2-1; 8 nucleotides align to TRBD1. Germline-derived CDR1 and CDR2 are SNHLY and FYNNEI. The length of the CDR3 is 15 residues. Losses at the gene ends were 4 bases for V and 9 bases for J; bases not matched to a gene: 11. The CDR3 sequence is CASSGRFAQGGEQFF. The DNA of the CDR3 is TGTGCCAGCAGTGGGCGGTTCGCACAGGGGGGTGAGCAGTTCTTC. Together with reference TRBV2 and TRBJ2-1, the CDR3 gives the full variable domain: EPEVTQTPSHQVTQMGQEVILRCVPISNHLYFYWYRQILGQKVEFLVSFYNNEISEKSEIFDDQFSVERPDGSNFTLKIRSTKLEDSAMYFCASSGRFAQGGEQFFGPGTRLTVL.

Only a few counts were recorded for this clonotype. The chain has TRBV29-1 and TRBJ2-7; perhaps TRBD2 as D (7 bases). Germline CDR1 is SQVTM and CDR2 is ANQGSEA. The V and J ends lost 5 bases and 7 bases respectively, with 12 bases between them. The CDR3 covers 11 residues. CDR3 region: CSVQRGGEQYF. The CDR3 region has the DNA TGCAGCGTTCAAAGGGGGGGGGAGCAGTACTTC.

This clonotype was seen a handful of times. The chain links TRBV3-1 to TRBJ2-4; D not certain. The length of the CDR3 is 19 residues. CDR1 and CDR2 from the germline V gene are LGHDT and YNNKEL (reference sequence). The ends were cut back, 0 bases at V and 1 base at J, with 19 bases in the middle. The CDR3 coding sequence is TGTGCCAGCAGCCAAGACCCGGCTCGGCTGGGATCGGCCAAAAACATTCAGTACTTC. It is translated as CASSQDPARLGSAKNIQYF.

A few counts support this clonotype. The chain combines TRBV24-1 with TRBJ1-2; D gene ambiguous. V lost 4 bases and J 4 bases, leaving 12 bases between the germline ends. The CDR3 is 14 residues long. CDR1 is KGHDR, CDR2 SFDVKD, per germline. The CDR3 loop is CATSDPASGYGYTF. CDR3 nucleotides: TGTGCCACCAGTGACCCGGCGAGTGGCTATGGCTACACCTTC.

This clonotype was counted many times. The chain has TRBV7-9 and TRBJ2-3, with TRBD1 matching 7 bases. Trimming removed 2 bases from V and 5 bases from J; junction bases left unmatched: 10. The CDR3 contains 16 residues. In germline, CDR1 is SEHNR, CDR2 FQNEAQ (reference sequence). DNA for the CDR3: TGTGCCAGCAGCTTAATTCAGGACAGGAGCCGAGATACGCAGTATTTT. It yields the protein CASSLIQDRSRDTQYF.

This clonotype was recorded many times. This rearrangement joins TRBV4-3 to TRBJ2-1, with 9 positions matching TRBD2. The CDR3 totals 19 residues. V was clipped by 0 bases and J by 0 bases; unmatched bases: 9. Germline CDR1 reads LGHNA; CDR2 reads YSLEER. The DNA for the CDR3 is TGCGCCAGCAGCCAAGAGATTGGGGCTAGCGGGGCCTCCTACAATGAGCAGTTCTTC. Translation: CASSQEIGASGASYNEQFF.

The chain combines TRBV6-5 with TRBJ2-7, with D unclear. V lost 5 bases, J lost 6 bases, and 11 bases lay in between. This CDR3 is built from 12 residues. Looked up from germline, CDR1 is MNHEY and CDR2 is SVGAGI. CDR3 sequence (DNA): TGTGCCAGCAGTCCCGACGGCAGCGAGCAGTACTTC. Its translation is CASSPDGSEQYF.

V and J are TRBV27 and TRBJ2-7; 7 positions agree with TRBD1. Germline lookup yields CDR1 MNHEY and CDR2 SMNVEV (reference sequence). This CDR3 is 16 amino acids long. Trimming took 7 bases from V and 1 from J; bases not matched to a gene: 13. CDR3 nucleotide sequence: TGTGCCAGCAACCTACAGGGGAAATTGGGGTCCTACGAGCAGTACGTC. Translating it yields CASNLQGKLGSYEQYV.

This clonotype was detected many times. This rearrangement joins TRBV27 to TRBJ1-1; the D is unclear. Trimming left V 4 bases short and J 3 bases short, with 3 bases between. Germline V gene lookup returns CDR1 MNHEY and CDR2 SMNVEV (reference sequence). The CDR3 has 11 amino acids. CDR3 nucleotides: TGTGCCAGCAGTTCGTACACTGAAGCTTTCTTT. Protein sequence: CASSSYTEAFF.

The chain employs TRBV7-2 and TRBJ2-2; 11 bases align to TRBD2. The germline gives CDR1 SGHTA, CDR2 FQGNSA. CDR3 length equals 15 residues. V lost 5 bases, J lost 4 bases, and 3 bases stayed unmatched. CDR3 sequence (DNA): TGTGCCAGCAGCCGTGGGACTAGCGGCACCGGGGAGCTGTTTTTT. Its translation: CASSRGTSGTGELFF. Supplemented by reference TRBV7-2 and TRBJ2-2, the full variable domain reads GAGVSQSPSNKVTEKGKDVELRCDPISGHTALYWYRQSLGQGLEFLIYFQGNSAPDKSGLPSDRFSAERTGGSVSTLTIQRTQQEDSAVYLCASSRGTSGTGELFFGEGSRLTVL.

This clonotype was seen a few times. The chain couples TRBV5-4 to TRBJ2-7; D not certain. V lost 3 bases and J 4 bases, leaving 8 bases between the germline ends. The CDR3 has 12 residues. Germline CDR1 reads SGHNT; CDR2 reads YYREEE (reference sequence). The CDR3 bases are TGTGCCAGCAGCTCGTTCGGGTACGAGCAGTACTTC. This codes for CASSSFGYEQYF.

The chain recombines TRBV9 with TRBJ1-5; D unclear. This CDR3 has 15 residues. Trimming pared 2 bases from V and 3 bases from J, leaving 12 bases between. CDR1 and CDR2 (germline): SGDLS, YYNGEE. The DNA of the CDR3 is TGTGCCAGCAGCGTTTGGGGAGCCCCCAATCAGCCCCAGCATTTT. Translating gives CASSVWGAPNQPQHF.

This clonotype was found a few times. J is TRBJ2-7 and V is TRBV6-2 or TRBV6-3; 7 bases line up with TRBD2. Germline assignment: CDR1 MNHEY and CDR2 SVGEGT. Trimming at V came to 11 bases and at J to 2 bases, leaving 9 bases not matched to a gene. The length of the CDR3 is 13 residues. The CDR3 DNA is TGTGCCGGGGAGGGGCGGGGACCCTACGAGCAGTACGTC. Its translation is CAGEGRGPYEQYV.

The J gene is TRBJ2-7, the V gene TRBV9; 10 positions match TRBD2. Germline assignment: CDR1 SGDLS and CDR2 YYNGEE. V was pared by 5 bases and J by 4 bases, with 6 bases of the junction left unmatched. The CDR3 has 14 residues. This CDR3 is CASSPGSGGYEQYF. The CDR3 nucleotides read TGTGCCAGCAGTCCCGGTAGCGGGGGGTACGAGCAGTACTTC.